The rows below give T cell receptor beta chains drawn from one sample of a study of blood T cell repertoires in COVID-19. Produced via immunoSEQ multiplex PCR; TCRdb's table is partial and in-frame only. Among around 340,000 clones, roughly nine tenths were seen once, and the ten largest hold roughly 3.9%. Source material: peripheral blood. The receptors shown here come from a woman aged 55-75 years with COVID-19, enrolled during active disease. CDR3s include the opening cysteine and the closing phenylalanine or tryptophan. D genes are given only for firm matches. Rows may omit the clone size; those that give it use once, few, many or a size class.

15	-	TRBJ1-4	-	TRBV27	TGTGCCAGCAGTTTAGCGGGGACCAAGGGTGAAAAACTGTTTTTT	CASSLAGTKGEKLFF
16	-	TRBJ2-2	-	TRBV9	TGTGCCAGCAGCGTAGAACTGGGGCGCATCGCCGGGGAGCTGTTTTTT	CASSVELGRIAGELFF
13	-	TRBJ1-5	TRBD1	TRBV5-1	TGCGCCAGCAGCCTAGGGACAGATCAGCCCCAGCATTTT	CASSLGTDQPQHF
16	-	TRBJ2-3	TRBD2	TRBV5-4	TGTGCCAGCAATTCCGGGGGGGACACCAGCACAGATACGCAGTATTTT	CASNSGGDTSTDTQYF
14	-	TRBJ1-2	TRBD1	TRBV5-8	TGTGCCAGCAGCTTGGGGACAGAGACAGGGGGCTACACCTTC	CASSLGTETGGYTF
13	-	TRBJ1-1	TRBD1	TRBV5-1	TGCGCCAGCAGCGGGACAGGGGGCACTGAAGCTTTCTTT	CASSGTGGTEAFF
14	-	TRBJ2-3	-	TRBV5-1	TGCGCCAGCAGCTTGGTAGGGGGTAGGGCGTCGCAGTATTTT	CASSLVGGRASQYF
15	-	TRBJ2-5	TRBD1	TRBV27	TGTGCCAGCAGGCCAGGCAGGGGGTACCAAGAGACCCAGTACTTC	CASRPGRGYQETQYF
14	few	TRBJ1-2	TRBD1	TRBV9	TGTGCCAGCAGTTCCGGGACAGAAAACTATGGCTACACCTTC	CASSSGTENYGYTF
15	-	TRBJ1-5	-	TRBV5-1	TGCGCCAGCAGCTTGGGGGCAGGGAACAATCAGCCCCAGCATTTT	CASSLGAGNNQPQHF
15	-	TRBJ1-6	-	TRBV3-1/TRBV3-2	TGTGCCAGCAGCCAGAACCCTAGCGGGAATTCACCCCTCCACTTT	CASSQNPSGNSPLHF
15	once	TRBJ2-5	TRBD2	TRBV19	TGTGCCAGTAGCACTAGCGGGGGGGCGGGAGAGACCCAGTACTTC	CASSTSGGAGETQYF
14	few	TRBJ1-1	TRBD1	TRBV7-9	TGTGCCAGCACCCCGGGACAGGGAGATACTGAAGCTTTCTTT	CASTPGQGDTEAFF
13	-	TRBJ1-1	-	TRBV19	TGTGCCAGTAGTTTCAACATGAACACTGAAGCTTTCTTT	CASSFNMNTEAFF
15	-	TRBJ2-5	-	TRBV7-2	TGTGCCAGCAGCTTAATCTGGACACAACAAGAGACCCAGTACTTC	CASSLIWTQQETQYF
16	-	TRBJ1-3	-	TRBV7-8	TGTGCCAGCAGCTTAGCGCCTGGGGGGGTTGGAAACACCATATATTTT	CASSLAPGGVGNTIYF
13	-	TRBJ1-2	-	TRBV7-9	TGTGCCAGCAGCTTAGGCGGGTCAGATGGCTACACCTTC	CASSLGGSDGYTF
13	-	TRBJ1-5	-	TRBV7-9	TGTGCCAGCAGCTCAGGCCCGATAGGGCCCCAGCATTTT	CASSSGPIGPQHF
15	-	TRBJ1-4	TRBD1	TRBV14	TGTGCCAGCAGCCAAGATCGCAGGGGGCGGGAAAAACTGTTTTTT	CASSQDRRGREKLFF
14	-	TRBJ1-1	-	TRBV28	TGTGCCAGCAGTTTGCCTCAGGTGAGCACTGAAGCTTTCTTT	CASSLPQVSTEAFF
13	-	TRBJ1-1	-	TRBV19	TGTGCCAGTAGTATTGGTCCCCGGACTGAAGCTTTCTTT	CASSIGPRTEAFF
14	-	TRBJ1-3	-	TRBV6-1	TGTGCCAGCAGGATGGACAACTCTGGAAACACCATATATTTT	CASRMDNSGNTIYF
15	-	TRBJ2-1	-	TRBV25-1	TGTGCCAGCAGTGAATGGGACAGCGGGGGCCCCCTGCAGTTCTTC	CASSEWDSGGPLQFF
16	-	TRBJ1-1	TRBD1	TRBV6-2/TRBV6-3	TGTGCCAGCAGTTACCCCCGGACAGGGCAGGGGACTGAAGCTTTCTTT	CASSYPRTGQGTEAFF